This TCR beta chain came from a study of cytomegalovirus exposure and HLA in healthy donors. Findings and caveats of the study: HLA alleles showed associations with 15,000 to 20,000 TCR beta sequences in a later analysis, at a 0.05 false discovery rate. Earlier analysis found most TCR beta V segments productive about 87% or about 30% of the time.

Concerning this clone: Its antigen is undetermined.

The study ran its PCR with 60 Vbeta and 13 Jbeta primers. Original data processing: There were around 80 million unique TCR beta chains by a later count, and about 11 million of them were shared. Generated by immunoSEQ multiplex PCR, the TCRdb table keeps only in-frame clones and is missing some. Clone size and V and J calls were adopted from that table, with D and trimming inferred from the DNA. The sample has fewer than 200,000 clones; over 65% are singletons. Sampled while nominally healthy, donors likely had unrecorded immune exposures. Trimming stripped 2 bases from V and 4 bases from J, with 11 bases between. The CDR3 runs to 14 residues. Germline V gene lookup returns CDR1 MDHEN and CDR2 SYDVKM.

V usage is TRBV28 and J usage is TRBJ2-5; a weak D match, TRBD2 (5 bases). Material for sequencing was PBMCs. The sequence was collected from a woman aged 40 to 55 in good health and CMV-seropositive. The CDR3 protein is CASSLVARGETQYF. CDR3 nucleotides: TGTGCCAGCAGTTTAGTGGCTCGGGGAGAGACCCAGTACTTC.